This T cell receptor beta chain stems from a study of T cell responses to AZD1222 COVID-19 vaccine. Study observations and caveats: Baseline seropositivity occurred in only six AZD1222 recipients. Most donors were white British, females outnumbered males, and clonal diversity was possibly underestimated. All repertoire sampling was performed exclusively after the peak T cell response.

A remark on this clone: As yet, its antigen is unknown.

Generated by immunoSEQ multiplex PCR, the TCRdb table keeps only in-frame clones and is missing some. The sample contains approximately 170,000 clones, about 83% of which appear only once. The sequence derives from an adult who received the AZD1222 COVID-19 vaccine. The specimen comprised peripheral blood, sampled 28 days after the second AZD1222 dose.

CDR3 DNA sequence: TGTGCCAGCAGCCAAGATAGCGGGGGGGAGTCCTACGAGCAGTACTTC. Its translation is CASSQDSGGESYEQYF. The chain carries TRBV3-1 (or the pseudogene TRBV3-2) and TRBJ2-7; 11 bases fit TRBD2. The CDR3 consists of 16 residues. The V gene end was trimmed by 0 bases and the J gene end by 1 base; junction bases not matched to a gene: 2. Germline CDR1 and CDR2: LGHDT and YNNKEL (reference sequence).